These 20 T cell receptor beta chains came from one sample sequenced in a study of blood T cell repertoires in COVID-19. Here immunoSEQ multiplex PCR was the method, and the copy in TCRdb shows in-frame clones only, minus some. The sample yields around 250,000 clones, around 86% seen once. Sequencing used PBMCs or T cells enriched from blood (not recorded which). The receptors here all came from a man between 18 and 35 years old who had recovered from COVID-19.

J is TRBJ2-1 and V is TRBV2; TRBD2 aligns across 9 bases. Losses at the gene ends were 1 base for V and 3 bases for J; bases not matched to a gene: 1. This CDR3 is 15 amino acids long. Looked up from germline, CDR1 is SNHLY and CDR2 is FYNNEI. The CDR3 sequence is CASSEDSGSYNEQFF. CDR3 nucleotide sequence: TGTGCCAGCAGTGAAGATAGCGGGAGCTACAATGAGCAGTTCTTC.

This chain uses TRBV3-1 (or the pseudogene TRBV3-2) with TRBJ2-7; D is undetermined. Germline CDR1 LGHDT, CDR2 YNNKEL (reference sequence). The V gene lost 1 base and the J gene lost 5 bases, with 3 bases spanning the gap. The CDR3 sequence is 11 residues long. CDR3 in amino acids: CASSQGHEQYF. CDR3 coding DNA: TGTGCCAGCAGCCAAGGGCACGAGCAGTACTTC.

V usage is TRBV5-1 and J usage is TRBJ1-3, with D perhaps TRBD1 (6 bases). The germline gives CDR1 SGHRS, CDR2 YFSETQ. The V end was cut by 2 bases, the J end by 4 bases, with 13 bases between. The CDR3 has 15 residues. The CDR3 DNA follows: TGCGCCAGCAGCTTAGACGGACAGAGCGGAAACACCATATATTTT. Residues: CASSLDGQSGNTIYF.

The chain recombines TRBV27 with TRBJ2-1; 9 bases align to TRBD2. With V trimmed by 8 bases and J by 8 bases, 7 bases remained unmatched. The germline V gene encodes CDR1 MNHEY and CDR2 SMNVEV (reference sequence). This CDR3 is built from 13 residues. The CDR3 DNA reads as TGTGCCAGCGGCGCACTAGCGGGCTATGAGCAGTTCTTC. Translated: CASGALAGYEQFF.

The V and J genes are TRBV19 and TRBJ1-5; a weak D match, TRBD1 (5 bases). From germline, CDR1 is LNHDA and CDR2 SQIVND (reference sequence). Trimming stripped 5 bases from V and 3 bases from J, with 11 bases between. The CDR3 is 14 residues long. The CDR3 coding sequence is TGTGCCAGTAGTGGGGGGTCCCCCAATCAGCCCCAGCATTTT. Its translation is CASSGGSPNQPQHF.

V and J are TRBV30 and TRBJ1-1; D remains unclear. CDR1 GTSNPN and CDR2 SVGIG come from the germline V gene (reference sequence). The CDR3 spans 16 residues. With 0 bases removed from V and 1 base from J, the gap between germline ends came to 15 bases. The CDR3 here is CAWSVPESGPNTEAFF. CDR3 in DNA: TGTGCCTGGAGTGTACCTGAGTCAGGTCCGAACACTGAAGCTTTCTTT.

This sequence joins TRBV7-9 and TRBJ1-4; no clear D. Trimming took off 1 base at V and 12 bases at J, with 15 bases between the two ends. The CDR3 runs 14 residues. The germline V gene has CDR1 SEHNR and CDR2 FQNEAQ (reference sequence). The CDR3 sequence is CASSLGRDASQLFF. The CDR3 nucleotides read TGTGCCAGCAGCTTAGGACGTGATGCTAGTCAACTGTTTTTT.

The chain recombines TRBV3-1 (or the pseudogene TRBV3-2) with TRBJ2-2, with a weak D call TRBD1 (5 bases). The CDR3 is 15 amino acids. The germline V gene has CDR1 LGHDT and CDR2 YNNKEL (reference sequence). V dropped 7 bases and J dropped 6 bases, with 18 bases sitting between them. DNA for the CDR3: TGTGCCAGCACTTTCCAGGGTAACGGCTCCGGGGAGCTGTTTTTT. Its translation: CASTFQGNGSGELFF.

The V call is TRBV9, the J call TRBJ2-2; TRBD1 matches 9 bases. V lost 7 bases, J lost 5 bases, and 6 bases stayed unmatched. The CDR3 length is 14 residues. The germline V gene has CDR1 SGDLS and CDR2 YYNGEE. The CDR3 DNA reads TGTGCCAGCGGGACAGGGTGGAATACCGGGGAGCTGTTTTTT. It codes for CASGTGWNTGELFF.

The J gene is TRBJ1-6, the V gene TRBV5-4; TRBD1 is a possible D gene (6 bases). The CDR3 consists of 15 residues. The germline gives CDR1 SGHNT, CDR2 YYREEE (reference sequence). Trimming pared 2 bases from V and 5 bases from J, leaving 11 bases between. The CDR3 DNA sequence: TGTGCCAGCAGCTTTCAGTACAGGGATAATTCACCCCTCCACTTT. Translation: CASSFQYRDNSPLHF.

V and J are TRBV5-1 and TRBJ1-4; TRBD1 aligns across 10 bases. From germline, CDR1 is SGHRS and CDR2 YFSETQ. This CDR3 contains 13 residues. The junction had 1 base not matched to a gene; V was cut back by 4 bases and J by 7 bases. The CDR3 DNA reads TGCGCCAGCAGCCGGGACAGGGGTGAAAAACTGTTTTTT. Translating gives CASSRDRGEKLFF. The variable domain in full, completed from reference TRBV5-1 and TRBJ1-4, reads KAGVTQTPRYLIKTRGQQVTLSCSPISGHRSVSWYQQTPGQGLQFLFEYFSETQRNKGNFPGRFSGRQFSNSRSEMNVSTLELGDSALYLCASSRDRGEKLFFGSGTQLSVL.

This clone occurred once. V and J are TRBV11-2 and TRBJ1-2, with 9 bases aligning to TRBD1. The V gene's germline CDR1 is SGHAT and CDR2 FQNNGV. The J segment lost 2 bases and the V segment lost 5 bases, leaving 6 bases of the junction unmatched. The CDR3 contains 15 residues. The CDR3 DNA follows: TGTGCCAGCAGCGATAGGGGGACAGGGAACTATGGCTACACCTTC. Encoded protein: CASSDRGTGNYGYTF.

The V call is TRBV4-1, the J call TRBJ2-5, with TRBD2 identical over 15 bases. The germline gives CDR1 MGHRA, CDR2 YSYEKL. Trimming cost V 0 bases and J 2 bases; bases outside gene matches: 4. The CDR3 covers 18 residues. The DNA of the CDR3 is TGCGCCAGCAGCCAAGATATAGGACTAGCGGGGGGGCAAGAGACCCAGTACTTC. The encoded protein is CASSQDIGLAGGQETQYF.

The J gene is TRBJ1-2, the V gene TRBV6-5; no clear D. This CDR3 is built from 13 residues. From germline, CDR1 is MNHEY and CDR2 SVGAGI. V was shortened by 6 bases and J by 0 bases, with 8 bases between the two germline ends. CDR3 in amino acids: CASSASPNYGYTF. The CDR3 DNA is TGTGCCAGCAGCGCGTCCCCTAACTATGGCTACACCTTC.

This CDR3 is CASRTRRDTNTGELFF. The CDR3 DNA follows: TGTGCCAGCAGGACTAGGAGGGATACGAACACCGGGGAGCTGTTTTTT. This chain connects TRBV6-4 to TRBJ2-2, with D tentatively TRBD2 (6 bases). V shed 6 bases and J shed 0 bases, with 14 bases lying between them. The germline gives CDR1 MRHNA, CDR2 SNTAGT. This CDR3 comprises 16 residues.

The chain has TRBV4-1 and TRBJ2-7, with 10 bases matching TRBD2. Germline V gives CDR1 MGHRA, CDR2 YSYEKL. This CDR3 is 13 amino acids long. Trimming took 5 bases from V and 5 from J; bases not matched to a gene: 3. This CDR3 reads CASSWSGRDEQYF. The CDR3, as DNA: TGCGCCAGCAGCTGGAGCGGGAGGGACGAGCAGTACTTC.

This clone was detected only once. The genes are TRBV6-5 and TRBJ2-7; D remains ambiguous. Germline lookup yields CDR1 MNHEY and CDR2 SVGAGI. The CDR3 sequence is 11 residues long. The V end lost 7 bases, the J end lost 3 bases, and 7 bases lay between the germline ends. Here the CDR3 DNA reads TGTGCCAGCAACAACAACTACGAGCAGTACTTC. Protein: CASNNNYEQYF.

The rearrangement uses TRBV3-1 (or the pseudogene TRBV3-2) and TRBJ2-3; the D gene is possibly TRBD2 (6 bases). There are 16 residues in the CDR3. The V end was cut by 2 bases, the J end by 0 bases, with 12 bases between. Germline CDR1 and CDR2: LGHDT and YNNKEL (reference sequence). CDR3 nucleotide sequence: TGTGCCAGCAGCCAACTACTAGCTACTAGCACAGATACGCAGTATTTT. Amino acid sequence: CASSQLLATSTDTQYF.

This sequence joins TRBV3-1 (or the pseudogene TRBV3-2) and TRBJ1-1; D is unclear. Germline V gene lookup returns CDR1 LGHDT and CDR2 YNNKEL (reference sequence). The V and J ends lost 4 bases and 0 bases respectively, with 15 bases between them. CDR3 size: 16 residues. Here the CDR3 DNA reads TGTGCCAGCAGCCGAAGTGAGGTTTTGGTGAACACTGAAGCTTTCTTT. It is translated as CASSRSEVLVNTEAFF.

The chain joins TRBV2 to TRBJ1-5; TRBD1 aligns across 10 bases. The trim removed 6 bases at V and 2 bases at J, leaving 1 base unmatched. The V gene's germline CDR1 is SNHLY and CDR2 FYNNEI. The CDR3 runs to 14 residues. CDR3 region: CASRGTGGNQPQHF. For the CDR3, the DNA is TGTGCCAGCAGGGGGACAGGGGGCAATCAGCCCCAGCATTTT.